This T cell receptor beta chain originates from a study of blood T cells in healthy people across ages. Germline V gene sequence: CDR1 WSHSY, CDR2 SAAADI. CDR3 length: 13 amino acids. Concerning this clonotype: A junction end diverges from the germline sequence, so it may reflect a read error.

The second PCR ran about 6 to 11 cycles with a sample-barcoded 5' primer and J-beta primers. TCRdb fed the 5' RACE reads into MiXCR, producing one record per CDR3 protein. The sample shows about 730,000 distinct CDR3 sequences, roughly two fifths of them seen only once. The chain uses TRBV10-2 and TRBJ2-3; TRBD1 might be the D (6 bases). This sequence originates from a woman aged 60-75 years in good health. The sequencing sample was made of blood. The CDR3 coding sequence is TGCACCAGCAGAAGGACAGAGACAGATACGCAGTATTTT. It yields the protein CTSRRTETDTQYF.